Detailed here is one T cell receptor (beta chain). No cognate antigen has been identified for it. Base qualities are missing; no much larger clone stands one base away. This specimen's treatment or condition label, interpreted: allogeneic hematopoietic cell transplantation with graft depleted of TCRalphabeta T cells and CD19 B cells. The children who served as transplant recipients had been given grafts of TCRalphabeta/CD19-depleted allogeneic hematopoietic cells. The library was obtained by PCR. This sample was sequenced with an Illumina HiSeq 2500. To normalize quantification of the TCRbeta repertoire, the TCR libraries were built with molecular barcoding that relied on unique molecular identifiers. TCRdb redid the processing of the public reads, applying fastp at Q25 and MiXCR, and retained in-frame beta chains. A single entry per CDR3 protein holds the most common genes and DNA from its merged rows. This sample comprises a few hundred thousand distinct CDR3 sequences, roughly 25% of them detected only once. The leading ten clones occupy more than 4.5% of the sample.

This sample is drawn from a study of T-cell reconstitution after alpha-beta-depleted transplantation in children (dated by TCRdb to 2016 to 2017). Regarding the complete study: The study quantitatively tracked T-cell immune reconstitution after TCRalphabeta/CD19-depleted allogeneic hematopoietic cell transplantation in children using TCR repertoire profiling. General study outcomes and caveats: Over subsequent months, a decline in hyperexpanded clone frequencies was noted, and after one year, T-cell counts and TCRbeta diversity were mostly ascribed to newly produced T cells. In some patients, the high TCRbeta diversity seen at day 60 was put down to recipient T cells and intrathymic progenitors that had survived conditioning. The apparently early recovery of alphabetaT-cell counts about two months after transplant reportedly depended on only several hundred rapidly expanded clones that came from non-depleted graft cells.

This specimen was PBMCs, mostly from graft donor cells, taken 360 days after TCRalphabeta/CD19-depleted stem cell transplant. The origin of this receptor is a female patient aged 2-10 years who had a stem cell transplant for congenital amegakaryocytic thrombocytopenia, so the T cells may come from the graft donor.

The DNA is as follows: TGCGCCAGCAGTAGAAGACTAGCGGGGGGGCTATACAATGAGCAGTTCTTC. This encodes CASSRRLAGGLYNEQFF. This chain joins TRBV5-1 to TRBJ2-1, and 14 junctional nucleotides match TRBD2. In the germline V gene, CDR1 corresponds to SGHRS and CDR2 to YFSETQ. From its cysteine to its phenylalanine, the CDR3 spans 17 amino acids. The entry retains the CDR3 DNA only, 51 bases that are in frame from base 1. V is pruned by 5 bases and J by 4 bases, leaving 8 bases of the junction without a gene match.